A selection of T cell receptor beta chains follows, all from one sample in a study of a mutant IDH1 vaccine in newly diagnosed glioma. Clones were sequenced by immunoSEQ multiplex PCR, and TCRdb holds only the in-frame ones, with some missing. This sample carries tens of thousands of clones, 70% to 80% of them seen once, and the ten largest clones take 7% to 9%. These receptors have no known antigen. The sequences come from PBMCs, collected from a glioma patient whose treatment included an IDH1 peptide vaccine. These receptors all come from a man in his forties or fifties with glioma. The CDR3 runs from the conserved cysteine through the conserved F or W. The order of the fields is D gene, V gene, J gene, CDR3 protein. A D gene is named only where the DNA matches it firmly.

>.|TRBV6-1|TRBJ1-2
CASSEWSGFDYGYTF
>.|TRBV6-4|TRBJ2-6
CASSDAYPGSGANVLTF
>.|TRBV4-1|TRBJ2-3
CATRRGTSTDTQYF
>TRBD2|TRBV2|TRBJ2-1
CASSEFGLAGPYNEQFF
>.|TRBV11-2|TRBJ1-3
CASSLVRNGNTIYF
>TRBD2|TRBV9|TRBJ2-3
CASSLGASGSGDTQYF
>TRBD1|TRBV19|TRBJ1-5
CASRDRGQPQHF
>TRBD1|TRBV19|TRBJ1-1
CASSGTAGTEAFF
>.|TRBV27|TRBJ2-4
CASSLFTDKRKNIQYF
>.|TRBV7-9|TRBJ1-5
CASSLGGYSNQPQHF
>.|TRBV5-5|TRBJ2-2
CASSLAGARTTGELFF
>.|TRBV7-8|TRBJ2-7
CASSLHRSEQYF
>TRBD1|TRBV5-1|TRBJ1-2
CASSLTGDDYGYTF
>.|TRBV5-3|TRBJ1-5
CARSLEVWGIYSNQPQHF
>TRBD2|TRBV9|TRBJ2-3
CASSVEPGLAAQYF
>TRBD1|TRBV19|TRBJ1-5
CASSRRQGANQPQHF
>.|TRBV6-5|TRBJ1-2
CASSYLQGEYTF
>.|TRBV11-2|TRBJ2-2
CASSFGNTGELFF
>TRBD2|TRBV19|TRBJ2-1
CASSTMGLAGVNEQFF
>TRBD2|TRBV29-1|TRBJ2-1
CSVGLAGGGSYNEQFF
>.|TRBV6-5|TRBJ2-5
CASTDGETQYF
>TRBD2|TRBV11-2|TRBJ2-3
CASSPSGSTDTQYF
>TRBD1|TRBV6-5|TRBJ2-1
CASSRDRGINEQFF
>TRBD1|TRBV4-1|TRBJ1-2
CASSQGQPGQGFGYTF
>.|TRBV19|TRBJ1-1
CASSMALQGAEAFF
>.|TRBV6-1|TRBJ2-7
CASSDDSPYEQYF
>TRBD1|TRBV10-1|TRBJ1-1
CASQGGMNTEAFF
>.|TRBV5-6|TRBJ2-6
CASSLVAGSGANVLTF
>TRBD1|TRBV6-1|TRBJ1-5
CASSIGGWGQPQHF
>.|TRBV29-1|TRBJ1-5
CSVRDNYNQPQHF
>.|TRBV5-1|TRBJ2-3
CASSLSAQTSGDTQYF
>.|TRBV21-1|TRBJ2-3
CASLPASTDTQYF
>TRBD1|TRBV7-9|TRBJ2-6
CASSHDRDEGSGANVLTF
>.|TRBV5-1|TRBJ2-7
CASSSSPGPTYEQYF
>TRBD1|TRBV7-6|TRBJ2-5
CASSFGQGRETQYF
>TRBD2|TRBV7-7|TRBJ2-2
CASSKGLAGALPNTGELFF
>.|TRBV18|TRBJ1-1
CASSSPGNTEAFF
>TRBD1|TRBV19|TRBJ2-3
CASSIGRTGTNTDTQYF
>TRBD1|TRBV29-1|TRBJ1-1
CSVAGTGRTEAFF
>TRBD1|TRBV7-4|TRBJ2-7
CASSPGVTGSNEQYF
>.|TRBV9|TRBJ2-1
CASSSWADYNEQFF
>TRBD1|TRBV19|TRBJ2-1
CASSLIRGQSSYNEQFF
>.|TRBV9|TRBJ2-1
CASSGQDGSREQFF
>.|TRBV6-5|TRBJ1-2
CASSYSSVNYGYTF
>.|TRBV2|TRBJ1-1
CASSEALRGDTEAFF
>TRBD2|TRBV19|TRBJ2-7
CASSPGTSGRSYEQYF
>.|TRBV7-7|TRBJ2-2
CATARGDNTGELFF
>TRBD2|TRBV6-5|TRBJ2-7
CASSPPTGGEQYF
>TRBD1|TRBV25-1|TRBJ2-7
CASTTSGQGYEQYF
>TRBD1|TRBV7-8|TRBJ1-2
CASSRDRGSGGYTF
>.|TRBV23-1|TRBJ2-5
CASSPGASQETQYF
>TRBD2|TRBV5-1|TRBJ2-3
CASSYGGVRLTDTQYF
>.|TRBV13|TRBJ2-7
CASSLNLAYEQYF
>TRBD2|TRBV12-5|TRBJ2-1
CASGSPLAGGGNEQFF
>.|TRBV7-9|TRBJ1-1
CASQGGTEAFF